This T cell receptor beta chain was recorded in a study of blood T cell repertoires in COVID-19. Study-wide background: Acute-phase and convalescent COVID-19 samples originated in the United States, Italy and Spain. Sample material is recorded as cDNA or gDNA derived from T cells, B-cell-depleted T cells, or PBMCs.

Profiled with immunoSEQ multiplex PCR; TCRdb holds only in-frame clones, not every one. The sample shows over 200,000 clones, about 87% of them seen only once. Germline V gene lookup returns CDR1 ENHRY and CDR2 SYGVKD. This CDR3 region has 14 residues. The trim removed 7 bases at V and 2 bases at J, leaving 8 bases unmatched. Cohort assignment relied on participant-reported clinical history. Within the 2 weeks before study entry, each person in the exposed group met a COVID-19 case. Material: PBMCs or T cells enriched from blood (not recorded which). V is TRBV10-3 and J is TRBJ2-7; 7 bases match TRBD1. This TCR was recovered from a woman aged 30 to 39 who had been exposed to COVID-19. CDR3 amino acids: CAITATGVTYEQYF. DNA for the CDR3: TGTGCCATCACGGCCACAGGGGTAACCTACGAGCAGTACTTC.